These T cell receptor beta chains were read from a single sample in a study of identical twins. TCRdb analysed the 5' RACE reads with MiXCR anew, one entry per CDR3 protein. The table has around 530,000 distinct CDR3 sequences, 13% to 15% seen once; the top ten hold less than 0.5%. The sample was also linked to a second study, of yellow fever vaccine responses in identical twins.

Sequencing was carried out using CD4+ T cells sorted from blood. The receptors stem from a woman between 18 and 30 years old in good health. Both conserved end residues are part of each CDR3. A D gene is named only where the DNA matches it firmly. The size of a clone is reported for some rows only, either as once, few or many, or as a class for expanded clones.

>.|TRBV5-6|many|TRBJ2-2
TGTGCCAGCAGCTGGGACCGGGAGACGTTCACCGGGGAGCTGTTTTTT
CASSWDRETFTGELFF
>.|TRBV20-1|.|TRBJ2-2
TGCAGTGCTAGAGTCCAGGGAAACACCGGGGAGCTGTTTTTT
CSARVQGNTGELFF
>.|TRBV20-1|few|TRBJ2-2
TGCAGCACCATGGGACCGAACACCGGGGAGCTGTTTTTT
CSTMGPNTGELFF
>.|TRBV28|.|TRBJ1-5
TGTGCCAGCACCCGTGGGGTTCCTTATAGCAATCAGCCCCAGCATTTT
CASTRGVPYSNQPQHF
>TRBD2|TRBV20-1|few|TRBJ2-1
TGCAGTGCAACGGGACTAGAGGTGTGGGCGCAGTTCTTC
CSATGLEVWAQFF
>TRBD2|TRBV20-1|.|TRBJ2-1
TGCAGTGCTAACCAGGGAGCGGGGGGCAACAATGAGCAGTTCTTC
CSANQGAGGNNEQFF
>TRBD2|TRBV18|few|TRBJ2-5
TGTGCCAGCTCACCACTAGCGGGAGTAGGAAGAGAGACCCAGTACTTC
CASSPLAGVGRETQYF
>.|TRBV5-1|.|TRBJ2-1
TGCGCCAGCAGCTTGGCCGTTCAGGGCAATGAGCAGTTCTTC
CASSLAVQGNEQFF
>.|TRBV28|.|TRBJ1-2
TGTGCCAGCAGTCAGACTTCCGAGCGGGGCTACACCTTC
CASSQTSERGYTF
>TRBD2|TRBV29-1|few|TRBJ2-1
TGCAGCGTTGAAGACAGGAGACTAGCGACCTACAATGAGCAGTTCTTC
CSVEDRRLATYNEQFF
>.|TRBV6-1|few|TRBJ2-5
TGTGCCAGCAGTATCCGGGAGTCGAGTACCCAGTACTTC
CASSIRESSTQYF
>.|TRBV3-1|.|TRBJ2-5
TGTGCCAGCAGCCAAGGCCCCGGACTAAAACAAGAGACCCAGTACTTC
CASSQGPGLKQETQYF
>TRBD2|TRBV29-1|few|TRBJ2-1
TGCAGCGTTGACGCGGGAGTAGGCAATGAGCAGTTCTTC
CSVDAGVGNEQFF
>TRBD2|TRBV15|few|TRBJ2-3
TGTGCCACCACTCTAGCGGGGGGAACCACAGATACGCAGTATTTT
CATTLAGGTTDTQYF
>.|TRBV12-3/TRBV12-4|many|TRBJ1-5
TGTGCCAGCACTACAGGCAATAGCAATCAGCCCCAGCATTTT
CASTTGNSNQPQHF
>.|TRBV7-9|many|TRBJ1-1
TGTGCCAGCAGCTTAGGCGACAGACCTGGCACTGAAGCTTTCTTT
CASSLGDRPGTEAFF